These 30 T cell receptor beta chains share one sample of origin, sequenced in a study of shared clonotypes between healthy human individuals. The table came from immunoSEQ multiplex PCR; TCRdb's copy has only in-frame clones and leaves some out. In the table there are hundreds of thousands of clones, around 73% of which are singletons. What was sequenced was memory CD4+ T cells sorted from blood. The subset here: CD45RA-negative fraction. The receptors derive from a woman aged 30 to 39 in good health.

The chain carries TRBV27 and TRBJ2-1, with TRBD2 matching over 8 bases. CDR1 and CDR2 (germline): MNHEY, SMNVEV (reference sequence). This CDR3 is built from 15 residues. V lost 5 bases to trimming and J lost 4 bases; unmatched junction nucleotides: 7. CDR3 DNA: TGTGCCAGCAGTCCCAGCGGGAGAAAGTACAATGAGCAGTTCTTC. Protein product: CASSPSGRKYNEQFF.

This clone showed up just a few times. The genes are TRBV27 and TRBJ2-3; tentative D call: TRBD2 (5 bases). The CDR3 spans 13 residues. V was clipped by 5 bases and J by 5 bases, with 11 bases between them. Germline V gene lookup returns CDR1 MNHEY and CDR2 SMNVEV (reference sequence). The CDR3 DNA is TGTGCCAGCAGTCAATGGACTTTAGATACGCAGTATTTT. It translates to CASSQWTLDTQYF.

This rearrangement joins TRBV18 to TRBJ2-1; D is perhaps TRBD1 (6 bases). The CDR3 length is 16 residues. Looked up from germline, CDR1 is KGHSH and CDR2 is LQKENI. The V and J ends lost 2 bases and 5 bases respectively, with 16 bases between them. In nucleotides, the CDR3 is TGTGCCAGCTCACCAGGATACGGGACACCAAACAATGAGCAGTTCTTC. This sequence encodes CASSPGYGTPNNEQFF.

This clone occurred a few times. This chain connects TRBV4-1 to TRBJ1-5; TRBD1 aligns across 7 bases. Per the germline V gene, CDR1 is MGHRA and CDR2 is YSYEKL. CDR3 length: 17 amino acids. The junction had 13 bases not matched to a gene; V was cut back by 4 bases and J by 4 bases. CDR3 nucleotide sequence: TGCGCCAGCAGCCCACCTAGGGGGACAGAGAATAATCAGCCCCAGCATTTT. This encodes CASSPPRGTENNQPQHF.

The chain combines TRBV14 with TRBJ2-5; D remains unclear. Germline lookup yields CDR1 SGHDN and CDR2 FVKESK. With 1 base removed from V and 9 bases from J, the gap between germline ends came to 9 bases. The CDR3 runs to 12 residues. CDR3 in amino acids: CASSQVGGPQYF. CDR3 nucleotides: TGTGCCAGCAGCCAAGTCGGTGGGCCCCAGTACTTC.

V usage is TRBV5-1 and J usage is TRBJ1-4, with D possibly TRBD1 on 6 matching bases. From germline, CDR1 is SGHRS and CDR2 YFSETQ. V was clipped by 4 bases and J by 5 bases, with 15 bases between them. The CDR3 runs to 15 residues. Here the CDR3 reads CASSQVGGGNEKLFF. For the CDR3, the DNA is TGCGCCAGCAGCCAGGTTGGGGGCGGGAATGAAAAACTGTTTTTT.

Comment on this clone: The germline gene is not matched at one end of the junction; a read error may be the cause. The rearrangement joins TRBV4-1 to TRBJ2-7; 10 bases map to TRBD2. The V gene's germline CDR1 is MGHRA and CDR2 YSYEKL. The CDR3 spans 15 residues. In DNA, the CDR3 is TGTGCCAGCAGCCAAGATCACGGGACTAGCGATGAGCAGTACTTC. It codes for CASSQDHGTSDEQYF.

The chain carries TRBV5-1 and TRBJ2-1; perhaps TRBD2 as D (5 bases). The CDR3 spans 17 residues. CDR1 and CDR2 (germline): SGHRS, YFSETQ. Trimming pared 2 bases from V and 9 bases from J, leaving 24 bases between. The CDR3 region has the DNA TGCGCCAGCAGCTTTGCTTTTGTGTCGACGGGATCGATTGAGCAGTTCTTC. Translation gives CASSFAFVSTGSIEQFF.

The CDR3, as DNA: TGCGCCAGCAGTAGGGAGGGTGGTTACAATGAGCAGTTCTTC. This translates into CASSREGGYNEQFF. The chain couples TRBV5-1 to TRBJ2-1; 7 bases agree with TRBD2. This CDR3 is 14 amino acids long. Germline lookup yields CDR1 SGHRS and CDR2 YFSETQ. V shed 5 bases, J shed 4 bases, and the junction held 6 bases outside the gene matches.

V usage is TRBV5-1 and J usage is TRBJ2-3; D might be TRBD1 (6 bases). This CDR3 region has 16 residues. Germline CDR1 SGHRS, CDR2 YFSETQ. V dropped 4 bases and J dropped 0 bases, with 15 bases sitting between them. This CDR3 reads CASSGFRDTSTDTQYF. The CDR3 nucleotides read TGCGCCAGCAGCGGATTCCGGGACACCAGCACAGATACGCAGTATTTT.

This clone was counted many times. The chain combines TRBV7-8 with TRBJ1-5, with unresolved D. From germline, CDR1 is SGHVS and CDR2 FQNEAQ. The CDR3 runs 18 residues. Trimming cost V 1 base and J 3 bases, with 19 bases left between them. The CDR3, as DNA: TGTGCCAGCAGCTTAGGAGTCTACCCTCAGGCTTACAATCAGCCCCAGCATTTT. This gives the protein CASSLGVYPQAYNQPQHF.

This chain links TRBV15 with TRBJ2-6; a possible D gene is TRBD1 (5 bases). Germline CDR1 and CDR2: LNHNV and YYDKDF (reference sequence). Trimming shortened V by 1 base and J by 2 bases, and 9 bases separated the two germline ends. This CDR3 contains 16 residues. The CDR3 sequence: CATSRVRGAGANVLTF. The CDR3 nucleotides are TGTGCCACCAGCAGAGTAAGGGGCGCTGGGGCCAACGTCCTGACTTTC.

The chain carries TRBV7-8 and TRBJ2-3; D possibly corresponds to TRBD2 (6 bases). The CDR3 consists of 13 residues. Trimming cost V 6 bases and J 4 bases, with 11 bases left between them. Germline V gives CDR1 SGHVS, CDR2 FQNEAQ. CDR3 sequence: CASRRRGADTQYF. DNA for the CDR3: TGTGCCAGCAGGAGGAGGGGAGCAGATACGCAGTATTTT.

This rearrangement joins TRBV12-5 to TRBJ2-5, with D uncertain. The V gene's germline CDR1 is LGHNT and CDR2 FRNRAP. Trimming removed 9 bases at V and 5 bases at J, with 10 bases between. The CDR3 sequence is 11 residues long. CDR3 sequence reads: CASSSGETQYF. DNA of the CDR3: TGTGCTAGCTCCTCTGGGGAGACCCAGTACTTC.

The V and J genes are TRBV28 and TRBJ2-1; D uncertain. CDR1 and CDR2 from the germline V gene are MDHEN and SYDVKM. This CDR3 is 11 amino acids long. Trimming removed 3 bases from V and 12 bases from J, with 9 bases in between. The CDR3 DNA reads TGTGCCAGCAGTTTGGGGTTCATGCAGTTCTTC. Translated, it gives CASSLGFMQFF. Full variable domain (outside the CDR3, taken from reference TRBV28 and TRBJ2-1): DVKVTQSSRYLVKRTGEKVFLECVQDMDHENMFWYRQDPGLGLRLIYFSYDVKMKEKGDIPEGYSVSREKKERFSLILESASTNQTSMYLCASSLGFMQFFGPGTRLTVL.

The chain recombines TRBV18 with TRBJ2-1; TRBD2 agrees at 12 bases. The CDR3 contains 16 residues. The V gene's germline CDR1 is KGHSH and CDR2 LQKENI. The ends lost 5 bases at V and 9 bases at J; junction bases unmatched: 11. CDR3 nucleotides: TGTGCCAGCTCATCCCGACTAGCGGGAGCTTCGGGTGAGCAGTTCTTC. This encodes CASSSRLAGASGEQFF.

This clone showed up just a few times. Other DNA sequences of this sample code for an identical CDR3. The chain combines TRBV2 with TRBJ2-7; TRBD1 might be the D (6 bases). The germline CDR1 and CDR2 sequences are SNHLY and FYNNEI. V lost 4 bases to trimming and J lost 3 bases, with 13 bases between them. The CDR3 extends over 14 amino acids. The chain's CDR3 is CASSGGQNLYEQYF. The CDR3 DNA follows: TGTGCCAGCAGTGGGGGGCAGAACCTCTACGAGCAGTACTTC.

This clone has just one count. This chain connects TRBV5-1 to TRBJ1-1, with 7 positions matching TRBD1. The CDR3 is 14 amino acids. V shed 4 bases, J shed 1 base, and the junction held 4 bases outside the gene matches. Looked up from germline, CDR1 is SGHRS and CDR2 is YFSETQ. CDR3 coding DNA: TGCGCCAGCAGCGTAAACAGGGGGAACACTGAAGCTTTCTTT. Its protein is CASSVNRGNTEAFF.

This clone occurred a few times. The chain uses TRBV28 and TRBJ2-7; 9 bases agree with TRBD1. This CDR3 spans 15 amino acids. Germline loops: CDR1 MDHEN, CDR2 SYDVKM. The ends lost 5 bases at V and 5 bases at J; junction bases unmatched: 10. The CDR3 sequence: CASSLRTGVINEQYF. The CDR3 DNA sequence: TGTGCCAGCAGTCTCCGGACAGGGGTGATCAACGAGCAGTACTTC. Based on the CDR3 plus reference TRBV28 and TRBJ2-7, the full variable domain is DVKVTQSSRYLVKRTGEKVFLECVQDMDHENMFWYRQDPGLGLRLIYFSYDVKMKEKGDIPEGYSVSREKKERFSLILESASTNQTSMYLCASSLRTGVINEQYFGPGTRLTVT.

This sequence joins TRBV5-1 and TRBJ2-5; D possibly corresponds to TRBD1 (5 bases). Deletions cut 2 bases from V and 5 bases from J, with 13 bases between. The germline V gene has CDR1 SGHRS and CDR2 YFSETQ. CDR3 size: 14 residues. As DNA, the CDR3 is TGCGCCAGCAGCTTAAGCCAGGGCCCGGAGACCCAGTACTTC. Its translation is CASSLSQGPETQYF.

This chain joins TRBV27 and TRBJ1-1; the match to TRBD1 covers 8 bases. The CDR3 is made up of 15 amino acids. Germline loops: CDR1 MNHEY, CDR2 SMNVEV (reference sequence). The ends lost 4 bases at V and 5 bases at J; junction bases unmatched: 9. CDR3 loop: CASSWTGRRGTEAFF. As DNA, the CDR3 is TGTGCCAGCAGTTGGACAGGGAGGCGGGGGACTGAAGCTTTCTTT.

This clone was recorded a few times. The chain combines TRBV9 with TRBJ2-3; D ambiguous. V lost 0 bases, J lost 2 bases, and 10 bases lay in between. The CDR3 totals 15 residues. CDR1 and CDR2 (germline): SGDLS, YYNGEE. The CDR3 region is CASSVEGRNTDTQYF. CDR3 DNA: TGTGCCAGCAGCGTAGAGGGCCGTAACACAGATACGCAGTATTTT.

The genes are TRBV6-5 and TRBJ1-2; D unresolved. Germline CDR1 reads MNHEY; CDR2 reads SVGAGI. The CDR3 extends over 10 amino acids. The V gene lost 5 bases and the J gene lost 8 bases, with 6 bases spanning the gap. CDR3 residues: CASSDIGYTF. CDR3 coding DNA: TGTGCCAGCAGTGACATCGGCTACACCTTC.

This chain connects TRBV10-2 to TRBJ2-5; D might be TRBD1 (6 bases). Trimming shortened V by 8 bases and J by 0 bases, and 16 bases separated the two germline ends. Germline V CDR1 and CDR2: WSHSY, SAAADI. The CDR3 is made up of 15 amino acids. CDR3 in DNA: TGCGCCAGCGCCCTTTTGGACAGACACCAAGAGACCCAGTACTTC. It is translated as CASALLDRHQETQYF.

The chain couples TRBV18 to TRBJ2-7; 14 positions agree with TRBD2. The CDR3 runs to 15 residues. Germline CDR1 and CDR2: KGHSH and LQKENI. With V trimmed by 6 bases and J by 4 bases, 5 bases remained unmatched. The chain's CDR3 is CASSHGTSGRYEQYF. DNA of the CDR3: TGTGCCAGCTCCCACGGGACTAGCGGGAGATACGAGCAGTACTTC.

This clone was seen only a few times. The rearrangement joins TRBV27 to TRBJ2-1; D not certain. Germline lookup yields CDR1 MNHEY and CDR2 SMNVEV (reference sequence). Between the trimmed V and J ends, which lost 6 bases and 0 bases, there was a span of 12 bases. CDR3 size: 15 residues. The CDR3 here is CASRPELSSYNEQFF. The CDR3, as DNA: TGTGCCAGCAGACCAGAGTTGAGCTCCTACAATGAGCAGTTCTTC.

The chain has TRBV5-6 and TRBJ2-1; 15 bases align to TRBD2. CDR1 is SGHDT, CDR2 YYEEEE, per germline. The J segment lost 8 bases and the V segment lost 0 bases, leaving 6 bases of the junction unmatched. The CDR3 is made up of 17 amino acids. CDR3 region: CASSLAGLAGGKDEQFF. The CDR3 nucleotides read TGTGCCAGCAGCTTGGCGGGACTAGCGGGAGGAAAAGATGAGCAGTTCTTC. Drawing the rest from reference TRBV5-6 and TRBJ2-1, the complete variable domain is DAGVTQSPTHLIKTRGQQVTLRCSPKSGHDTVSWYQQALGQGPQFIFQYYEEEERQRGNFPDRFSGHQFPNYSSELNVNALLLGDSALYLCASSLAGLAGGKDEQFFGPGTRLTVL.

This clone was observed a few times. The V gene is TRBV7-3, the J gene TRBJ2-1; 10 positions match TRBD1. Germline V lookup: CDR1 SGHTA, CDR2 FQGTGA. Trimming took 5 bases from V and 5 from J; bases not matched to a gene: 9. The CDR3 sequence is 16 residues long. The CDR3 nucleotides read TGTGCCAGCAGCCGAAACCCCGGGACAGGGGACAATGAGCAGTTCTTC. Encoded protein: CASSRNPGTGDNEQFF. The whole variable domain, remainder taken from reference TRBV7-3 and TRBJ2-1, is GAGVSQTPSNKVTEKGKYVELRCDPISGHTALYWYRQSLGQGPEFLIYFQGTGAADDSGLPNDRFFAVRPEGSVSTLKIQRTERGDSAVYLCASSRNPGTGDNEQFFGPGTRLTVL.

Note on this clone: Being one base from a much bigger clone, this may be a read error. This rearrangement joins TRBV18 to TRBJ2-3, with 10 bases that match TRBD2. Germline CDR1 KGHSH, CDR2 LQKENI. V lost 2 bases to trimming and J lost 4 bases; unmatched junction nucleotides: 3. The CDR3 runs 15 residues. Here the CDR3 reads CASSPVLAGADTQYF. The CDR3 nucleotides are TGTGCCAGCTCACCAGTCCTAGCGGGAGCAGATACGCAGTATTTT.

The chain couples TRBV2 to TRBJ2-2; TRBD2 aligns across 12 bases. J gave up 6 bases and V 3 bases, and 2 bases lay outside the gene matches. In germline, CDR1 is SNHLY, CDR2 FYNNEI. The CDR3 loop spans 15 amino acids. The CDR3: CASSDGLAGSGELFF. The CDR3 DNA reads TGTGCCAGCAGTGACGGACTAGCGGGATCCGGGGAGCTGTTTTTT.